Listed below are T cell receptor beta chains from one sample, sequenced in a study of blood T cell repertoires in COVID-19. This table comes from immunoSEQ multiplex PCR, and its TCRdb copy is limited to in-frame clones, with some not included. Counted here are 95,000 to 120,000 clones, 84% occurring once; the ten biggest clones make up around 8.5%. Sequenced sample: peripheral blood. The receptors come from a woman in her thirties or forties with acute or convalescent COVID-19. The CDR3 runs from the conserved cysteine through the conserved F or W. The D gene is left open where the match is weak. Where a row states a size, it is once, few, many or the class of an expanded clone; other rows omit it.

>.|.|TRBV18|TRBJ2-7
TGTGCCAGCTCACGACGGACTTCTAGCGCCTCCTACGAGCAGTACTTC
CASSRRTSSASYEQYF
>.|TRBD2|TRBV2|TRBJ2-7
TGTGCCAGCACCCTCGGGAGGGTCGGGGGCACCTACGAGCAGTACTTC
CASTLGRVGGTYEQYF
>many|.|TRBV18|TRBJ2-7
TGTGCCAGCTCATTAGACGACTATCAACAGTACTTC
CASSLDDYQQYF
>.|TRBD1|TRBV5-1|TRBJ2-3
TGCGCCAGCAGCCTACAGGGGGCAACAGATACGCAGTATTTT
CASSLQGATDTQYF
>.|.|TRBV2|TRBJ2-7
TGTGCCAGCAGTGTCACCAGGGCGAGCCACGAGCAGTACTTC
CASSVTRASHEQYF
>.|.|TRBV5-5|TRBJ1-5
TGTGCCAGCAGCTTTCAGGGGTATAGCAATCAGCCCCAGCATTTT
CASSFQGYSNQPQHF
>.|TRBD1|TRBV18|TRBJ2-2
TGTGCCAGCTCACCCGACAGGGGGTACACCGGGGAGCTGTTTTTT
CASSPDRGYTGELFF
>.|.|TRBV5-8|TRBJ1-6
TGTGCCAGCGGGTATGGGAGTTATTCACCCCTCCACTTT
CASGYGSYSPLHF
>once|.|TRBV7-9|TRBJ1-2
TGTGCCAGCAACCAGGACCGGGACACCCTTAACTATGGCTACACCTTC
CASNQDRDTLNYGYTF
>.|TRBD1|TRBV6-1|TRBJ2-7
TGTGCCAGCAGTGGAACGGGACAGGGGGCGTCCTACGAGCAGTACTTC
CASSGTGQGASYEQYF
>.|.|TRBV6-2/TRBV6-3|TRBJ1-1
TGTGCCAGCAGTTTGTCTGGGGCTCGGACTGAAGCTTTCTTT
CASSLSGARTEAFF
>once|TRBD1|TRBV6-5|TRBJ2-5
TGTGCCAGCGGACAGGGGGCGAAGACCCAGTACTTC
CASGQGAKTQYF
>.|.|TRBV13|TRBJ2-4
TGTGCCAGCAGCCTTCGGACCGGGGACATTCAGTACTTC
CASSLRTGDIQYF
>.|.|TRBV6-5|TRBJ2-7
TGTGCCAGCAGGACGGCGGGCAACGAGCAGTACTTC
CASRTAGNEQYF
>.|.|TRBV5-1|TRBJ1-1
TGCGCCAGCAGCATGGGATCTTCGAGCACTGAAGCTTTCTTT
CASSMGSSSTEAFF
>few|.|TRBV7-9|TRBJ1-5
TGTGCCAGCAGCTCCGGAGGAGGGCCCCGCAATCAGCCCCAGCATTTT
CASSSGGGPRNQPQHF
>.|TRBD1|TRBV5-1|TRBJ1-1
TGCGCCAGCACCACTCCCGGGACAGGGGCTGAAGCTTTCTTT
CASTTPGTGAEAFF
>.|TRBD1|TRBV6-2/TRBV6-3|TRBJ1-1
TGTGCCAGCAGCTGGGACAGGAACACTGAAGCTTTCTTT
CASSWDRNTEAFF
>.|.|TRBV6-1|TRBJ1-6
TGTGCCAGCAGTGAAATCCAGGGCTATGCTTCTAATTCACCCCTCCACTTT
CASSEIQGYASNSPLHF
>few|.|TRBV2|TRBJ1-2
TGTGCCAGCAGTGAAGCGACCCCGGGACAAGTTAACTATGGCTACACCTTC
CASSEATPGQVNYGYTF
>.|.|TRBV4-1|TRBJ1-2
TGCGCCAGCAGCCCAACGACAGCATCTAACTATGGCTACACCTTC
CASSPTTASNYGYTF
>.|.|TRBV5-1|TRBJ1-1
TGCGCCAGCAGCTTGGCCGTGGGGGCAGGGACTGAAGCTTTCTTT
CASSLAVGAGTEAFF
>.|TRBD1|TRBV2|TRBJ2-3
TGTGCCAGCAGCGATGGGACAGCTGGCACAGATACGCAGTATTTT
CASSDGTAGTDTQYF
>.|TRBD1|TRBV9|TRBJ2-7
TGTGCCAGCAGCGTAGATGAGGACAGGGGGAAAGGGGAGCAGTACTTC
CASSVDEDRGKGEQYF
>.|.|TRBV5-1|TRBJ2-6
TGCGCCAGCAGCTTGGATACGGGGGGCATTTACTCTGGGGCCAACGTCCTGACTTTC
CASSLDTGGIYSGANVLTF